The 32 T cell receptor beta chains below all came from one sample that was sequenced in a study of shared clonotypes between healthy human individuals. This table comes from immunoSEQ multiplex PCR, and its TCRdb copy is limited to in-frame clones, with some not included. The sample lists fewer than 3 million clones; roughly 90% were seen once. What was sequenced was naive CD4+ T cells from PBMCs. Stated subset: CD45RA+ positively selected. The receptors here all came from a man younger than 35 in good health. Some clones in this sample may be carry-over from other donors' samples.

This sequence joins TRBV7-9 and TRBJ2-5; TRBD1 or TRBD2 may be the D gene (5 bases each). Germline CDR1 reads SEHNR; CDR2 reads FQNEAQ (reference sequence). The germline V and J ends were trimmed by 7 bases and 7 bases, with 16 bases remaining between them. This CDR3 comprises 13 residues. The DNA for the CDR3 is TGTGCCAGCAACTACGGGACGCTCGGGACCCAGTACTTC. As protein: CASNYGTLGTQYF.

The DNA of the CDR3 is TGTGCCAGCAGTTACTCGAGCGCGTCACCCGAGCAGTACTTC. This gives the protein CASSYSSASPEQYF. The genes are TRBV6-6 and TRBJ2-7, with D uncertain. The CDR3 is 14 amino acids. Germline values: CDR1 MNHNY, CDR2 SVGAGI (reference sequence). Trimming took 0 bases from V and 6 from J, leaving 12 bases between them.

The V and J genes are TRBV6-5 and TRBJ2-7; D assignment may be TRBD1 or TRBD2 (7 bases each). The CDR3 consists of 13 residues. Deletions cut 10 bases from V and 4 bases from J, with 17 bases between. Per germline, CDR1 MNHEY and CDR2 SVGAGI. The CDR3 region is CATQGGGLYEQYF. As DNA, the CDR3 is TGTGCCACCCAGGGGGGGGGATTGTACGAGCAGTACTTC.

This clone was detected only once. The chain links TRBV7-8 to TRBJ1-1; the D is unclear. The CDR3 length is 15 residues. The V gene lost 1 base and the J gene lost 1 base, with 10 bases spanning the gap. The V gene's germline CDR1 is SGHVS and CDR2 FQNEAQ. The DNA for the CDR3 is TGTGCCAGCAGCTTAGGACGGGTGGGGAACACTGAAGCTTTCTTT. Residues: CASSLGRVGNTEAFF. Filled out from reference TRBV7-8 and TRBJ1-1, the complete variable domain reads GAGVSQSPRYKVAKRGQDVALRCDPISGHVSLFWYQQALGQGPEFLTYFQNEAQLDKSGLPSDRFFAERPEGSVSTLKIQRTQQEDSAVYLCASSLGRVGNTEAFFGQGTRLTVV.

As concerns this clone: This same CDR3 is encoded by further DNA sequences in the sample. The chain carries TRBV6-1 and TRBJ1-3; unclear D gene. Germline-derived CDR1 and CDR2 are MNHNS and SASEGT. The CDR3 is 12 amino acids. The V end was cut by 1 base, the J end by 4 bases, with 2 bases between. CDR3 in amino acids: CASSEVGNTIYF. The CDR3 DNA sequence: TGTGCCAGCAGTGAAGTGGGAAACACCATATATTTT.

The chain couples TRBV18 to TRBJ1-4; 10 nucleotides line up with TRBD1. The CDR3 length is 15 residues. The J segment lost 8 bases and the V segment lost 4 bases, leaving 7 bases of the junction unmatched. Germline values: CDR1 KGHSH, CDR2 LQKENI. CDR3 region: CASSRPGQGPEKLFF. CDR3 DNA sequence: TGTGCCAGCTCACGCCCGGGACAGGGGCCAGAAAAACTGTTTTTT.

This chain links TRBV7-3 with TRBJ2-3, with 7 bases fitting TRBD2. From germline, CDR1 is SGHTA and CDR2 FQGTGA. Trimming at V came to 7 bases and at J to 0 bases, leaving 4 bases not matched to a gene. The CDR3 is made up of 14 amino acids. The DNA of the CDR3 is TGTGCCAGCACCCCGGGAGGAAGCACAGATACGCAGTATTTT. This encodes CASTPGGSTDTQYF.

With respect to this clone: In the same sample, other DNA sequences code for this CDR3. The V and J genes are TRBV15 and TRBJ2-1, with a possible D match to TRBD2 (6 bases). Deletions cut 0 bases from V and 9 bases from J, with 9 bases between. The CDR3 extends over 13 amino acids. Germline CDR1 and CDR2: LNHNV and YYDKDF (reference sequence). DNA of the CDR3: TGTGCCACCAGCAGAGATCCAGCGGGTGAGCAGTTCTTC. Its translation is CATSRDPAGEQFF.

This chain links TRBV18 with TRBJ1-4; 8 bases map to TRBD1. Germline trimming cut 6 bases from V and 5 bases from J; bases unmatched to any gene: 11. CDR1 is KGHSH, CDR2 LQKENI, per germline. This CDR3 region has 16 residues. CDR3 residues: CASSQGLTGGNEKLFF. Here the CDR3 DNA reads TGTGCCAGCTCCCAAGGTTTAACAGGGGGAAATGAAAAACTGTTTTTT.

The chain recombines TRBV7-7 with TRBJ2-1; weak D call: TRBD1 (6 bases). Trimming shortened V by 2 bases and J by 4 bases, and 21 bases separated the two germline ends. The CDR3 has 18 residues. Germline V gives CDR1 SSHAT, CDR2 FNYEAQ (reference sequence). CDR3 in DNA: TGTGCCAGCAGCTTAACGGCGGCTGGGGGCCGACGTTACAATGAGCAGTTCTTC. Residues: CASSLTAAGGRRYNEQFF.

CDR3 residues: CASSFPSPGGKEEQFF. The DNA for the CDR3 is TGTGCCAGCAGTTTCCCCAGCCCCGGGGGTAAGGAAGAGCAGTTCTTC. J is TRBJ2-1 and V is TRBV28, with a weak D call TRBD2 (6 bases). Per germline, CDR1 MDHEN and CDR2 SYDVKM. Between the trimmed V and J ends, which lost 3 bases and 10 bases, there was a span of 22 bases. The CDR3 contains 16 residues.

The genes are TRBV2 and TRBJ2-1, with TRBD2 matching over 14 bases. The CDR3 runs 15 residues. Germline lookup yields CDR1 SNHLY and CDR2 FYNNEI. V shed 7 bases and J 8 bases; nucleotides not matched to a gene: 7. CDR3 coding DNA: TGTGCCAGCAAACGACTAGCGGGAGGGCCCGATGAGCAGTTCTTC. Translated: CASKRLAGGPDEQFF.

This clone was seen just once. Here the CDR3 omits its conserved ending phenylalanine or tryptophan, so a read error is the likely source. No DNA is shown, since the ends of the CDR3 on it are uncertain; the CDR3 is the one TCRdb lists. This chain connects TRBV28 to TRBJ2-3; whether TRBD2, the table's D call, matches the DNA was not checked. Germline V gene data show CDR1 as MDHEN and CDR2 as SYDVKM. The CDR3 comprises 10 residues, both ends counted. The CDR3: CASSPTLGRE.

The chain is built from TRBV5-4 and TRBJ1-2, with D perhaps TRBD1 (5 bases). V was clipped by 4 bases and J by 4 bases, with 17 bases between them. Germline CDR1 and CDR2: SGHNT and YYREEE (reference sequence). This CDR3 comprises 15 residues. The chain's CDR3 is CASSPLGRDGYGYTF. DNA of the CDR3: TGTGCCAGCAGCCCCCTTGGTAGGGACGGCTATGGCTACACCTTC.

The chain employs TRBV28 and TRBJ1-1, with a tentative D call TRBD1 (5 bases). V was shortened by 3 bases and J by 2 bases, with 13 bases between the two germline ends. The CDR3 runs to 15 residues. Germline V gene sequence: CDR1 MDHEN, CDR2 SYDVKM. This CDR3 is CASSFSGVSNTEAFF. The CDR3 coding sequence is TGTGCCAGCAGTTTTTCGGGGGTTTCAAACACTGAAGCTTTCTTT.

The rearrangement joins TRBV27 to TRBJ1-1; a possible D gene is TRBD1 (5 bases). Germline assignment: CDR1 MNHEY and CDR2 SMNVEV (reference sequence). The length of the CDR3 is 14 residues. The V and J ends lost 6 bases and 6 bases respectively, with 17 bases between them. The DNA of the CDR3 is TGTGCCAGCAGAACGGTGCGGGGGTCTCCTGAAGCTTTCTTT. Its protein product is CASRTVRGSPEAFF.

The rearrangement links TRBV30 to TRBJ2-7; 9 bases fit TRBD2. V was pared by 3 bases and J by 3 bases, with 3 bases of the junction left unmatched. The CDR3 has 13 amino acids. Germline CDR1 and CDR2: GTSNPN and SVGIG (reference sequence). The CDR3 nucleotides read TGTGCCTGGAGGGCGGGGGGGGTCTACGAGCAGTACTTC. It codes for CAWRAGGVYEQYF. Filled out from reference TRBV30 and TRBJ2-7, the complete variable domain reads SQTIHQWPATLVQPVGSPLSLECTVEGTSNPNLYWYRQAAGRGLQLLFYSVGIGQISSEVPQNLSASRPQDRQFILSSKKLLLSDSGFYLCAWRAGGVYEQYFGPGTRLTVT.

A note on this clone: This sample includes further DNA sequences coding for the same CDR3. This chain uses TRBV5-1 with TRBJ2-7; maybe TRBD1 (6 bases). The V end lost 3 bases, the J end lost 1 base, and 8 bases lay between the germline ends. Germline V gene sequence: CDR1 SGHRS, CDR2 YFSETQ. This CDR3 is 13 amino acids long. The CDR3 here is CASSSQGSYEQYF. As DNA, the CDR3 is TGCGCCAGCAGCTCCCAGGGGTCCTACGAGCAGTACTTC.

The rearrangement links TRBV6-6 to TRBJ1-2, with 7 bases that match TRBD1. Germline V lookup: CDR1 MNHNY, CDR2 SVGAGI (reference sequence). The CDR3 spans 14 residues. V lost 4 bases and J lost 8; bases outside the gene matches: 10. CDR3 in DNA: TGTGCCAGCAGTTCCCAAACCAGGGGGGAGGGCTACACCTTC. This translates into CASSSQTRGEGYTF.

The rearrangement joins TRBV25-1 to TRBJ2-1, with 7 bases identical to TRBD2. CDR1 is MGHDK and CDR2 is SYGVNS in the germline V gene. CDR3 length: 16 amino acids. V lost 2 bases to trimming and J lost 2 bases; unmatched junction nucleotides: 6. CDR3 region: CASSEGASGAYNEQFF. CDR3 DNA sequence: TGTGCCAGCAGTGAAGGGGCTAGCGGTGCCTACAATGAGCAGTTCTTC. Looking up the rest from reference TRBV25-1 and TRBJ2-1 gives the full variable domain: EADIYQTPRYLVIGTGKKITLECSQTMGHDKMYWYQQDPGMELHLIHYSYGVNSTEKGDLSSESTVSRIRTEHFPLTLESARPSHTSQYLCASSEGASGAYNEQFFGPGTRLTVL.

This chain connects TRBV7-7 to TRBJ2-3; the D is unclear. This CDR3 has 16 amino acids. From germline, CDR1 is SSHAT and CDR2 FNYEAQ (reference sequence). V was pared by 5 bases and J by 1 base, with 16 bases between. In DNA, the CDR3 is TGTGCCAGCAGCCGAGGTGGTTCTAGGGGCACAGATACGCAGTATTTT. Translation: CASSRGGSRGTDTQYF.

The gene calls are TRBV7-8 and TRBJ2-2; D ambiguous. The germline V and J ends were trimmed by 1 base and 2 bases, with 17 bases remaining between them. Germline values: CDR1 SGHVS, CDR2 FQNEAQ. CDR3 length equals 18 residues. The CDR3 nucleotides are TGTGCCAGCAGCTTAGAGAGTACAACGATTATTAACACCGGGGAGCTGTTTTTT. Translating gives CASSLESTTIINTGELFF.

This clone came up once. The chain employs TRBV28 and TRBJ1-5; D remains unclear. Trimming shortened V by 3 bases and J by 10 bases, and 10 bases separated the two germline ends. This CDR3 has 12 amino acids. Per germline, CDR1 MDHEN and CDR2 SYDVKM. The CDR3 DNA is TGTGCCAGCAGTTTGGTGGCGGGTCCCCAGCATTTT. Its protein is CASSLVAGPQHF.

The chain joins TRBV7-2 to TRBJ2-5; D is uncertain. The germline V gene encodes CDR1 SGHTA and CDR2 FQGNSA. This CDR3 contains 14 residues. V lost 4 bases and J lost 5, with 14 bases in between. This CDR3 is CASSSYPFRETQYF. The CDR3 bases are TGTGCCAGCAGCTCCTATCCATTTCGGGAGACCCAGTACTTC.

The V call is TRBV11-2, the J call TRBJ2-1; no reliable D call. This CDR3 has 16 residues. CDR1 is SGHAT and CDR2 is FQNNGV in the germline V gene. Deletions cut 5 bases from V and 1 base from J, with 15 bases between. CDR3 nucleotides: TGTGCCAGCAGCGTCCCATCCAGGTGGTCCTACAATGAGCAGTTCTTC. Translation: CASSVPSRWSYNEQFF.

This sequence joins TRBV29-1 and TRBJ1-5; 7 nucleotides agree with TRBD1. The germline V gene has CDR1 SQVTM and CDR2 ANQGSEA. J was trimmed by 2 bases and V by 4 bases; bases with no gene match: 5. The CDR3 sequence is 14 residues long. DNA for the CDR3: TGCAGCGTTGTTGACAGGGTCGGCAATCAGCCCCAGCATTTT. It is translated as CSVVDRVGNQPQHF.

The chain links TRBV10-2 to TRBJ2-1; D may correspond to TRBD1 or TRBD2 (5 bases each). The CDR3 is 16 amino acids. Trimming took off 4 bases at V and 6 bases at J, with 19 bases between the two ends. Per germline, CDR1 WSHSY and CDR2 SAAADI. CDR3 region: CASSGTGTPGGNEQFF. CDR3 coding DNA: TGCGCCAGCAGTGGTACGGGGACCCCTGGGGGCAATGAGCAGTTCTTC.

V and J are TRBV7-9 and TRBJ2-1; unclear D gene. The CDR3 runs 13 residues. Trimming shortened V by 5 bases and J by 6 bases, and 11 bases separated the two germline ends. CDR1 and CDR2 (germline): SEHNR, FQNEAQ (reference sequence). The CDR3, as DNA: TGTGCCAGCAGCCCCCCTAGTCGCAATGAGCAGTTCTTC. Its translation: CASSPPSRNEQFF.

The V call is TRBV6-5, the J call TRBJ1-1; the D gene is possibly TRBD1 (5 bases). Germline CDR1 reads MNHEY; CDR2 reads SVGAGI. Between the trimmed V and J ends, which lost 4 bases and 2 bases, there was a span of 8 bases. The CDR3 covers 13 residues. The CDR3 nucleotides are TGTGCCAGCAGTTGGGACTTTAACACTGAAGCTTTCTTT. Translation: CASSWDFNTEAFF.

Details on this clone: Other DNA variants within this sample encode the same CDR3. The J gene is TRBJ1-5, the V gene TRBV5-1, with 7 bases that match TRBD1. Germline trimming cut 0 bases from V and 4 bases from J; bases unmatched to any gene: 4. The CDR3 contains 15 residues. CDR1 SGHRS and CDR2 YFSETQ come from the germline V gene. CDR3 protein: CASSLEGAGNQPQHF. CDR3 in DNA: TGCGCCAGCAGCTTGGAGGGGGCCGGAAATCAGCCCCAGCATTTT.

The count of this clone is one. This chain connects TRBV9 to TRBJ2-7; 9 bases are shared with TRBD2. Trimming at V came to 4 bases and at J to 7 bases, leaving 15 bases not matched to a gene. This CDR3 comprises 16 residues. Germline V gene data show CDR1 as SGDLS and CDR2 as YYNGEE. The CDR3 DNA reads TGTGCCAGCAGCCCTCTTGGGGCTAGCGGGAATTTTGAGCAGTACTTC. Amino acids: CASSPLGASGNFEQYF.

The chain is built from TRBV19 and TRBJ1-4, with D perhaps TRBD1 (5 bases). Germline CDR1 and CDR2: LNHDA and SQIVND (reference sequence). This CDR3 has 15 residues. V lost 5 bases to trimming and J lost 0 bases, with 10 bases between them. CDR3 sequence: CASSLRQTTNEKLFF. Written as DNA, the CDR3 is TGTGCCAGTAGTTTGCGACAGACAACTAATGAAAAACTGTTTTTT.